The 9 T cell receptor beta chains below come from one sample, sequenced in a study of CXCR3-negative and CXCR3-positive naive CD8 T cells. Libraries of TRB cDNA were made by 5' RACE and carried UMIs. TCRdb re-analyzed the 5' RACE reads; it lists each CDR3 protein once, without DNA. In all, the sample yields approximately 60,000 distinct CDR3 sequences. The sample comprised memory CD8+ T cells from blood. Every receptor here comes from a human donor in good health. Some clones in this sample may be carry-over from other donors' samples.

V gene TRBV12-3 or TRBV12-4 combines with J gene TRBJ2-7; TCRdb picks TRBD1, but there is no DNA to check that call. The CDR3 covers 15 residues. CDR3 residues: CASSLLRQGDYEQYF.

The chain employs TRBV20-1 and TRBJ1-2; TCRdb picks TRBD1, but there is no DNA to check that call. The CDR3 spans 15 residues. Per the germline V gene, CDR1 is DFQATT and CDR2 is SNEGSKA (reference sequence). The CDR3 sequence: CSARDPTGVPSGYTF.

This chain's CDR3 is CASRLTLNTEAFF. V gene TRBV3-1 combines with J gene TRBJ1-1. This CDR3 contains 13 residues. Germline CDR1 reads LGHDT; CDR2 reads YNNKEL (reference sequence).

The CDR3: CSVLTGGYEQYF. This chain connects TRBV29-1 to TRBJ2-7; TCRdb returns TRBD1, unconfirmable since there is no DNA. This CDR3 comprises 12 residues. Per the germline V gene, CDR1 is SQVTM and CDR2 is ANQGSEA.

The CDR3 is CASSLEVRGSYNEQFF. The rearrangement uses TRBV7-8 and TRBJ2-1; without DNA, the TCRdb call of TRBD2 cannot be checked. The CDR3 has 16 residues. Germline V lookup: CDR1 SGHVS, CDR2 FQNEAQ.

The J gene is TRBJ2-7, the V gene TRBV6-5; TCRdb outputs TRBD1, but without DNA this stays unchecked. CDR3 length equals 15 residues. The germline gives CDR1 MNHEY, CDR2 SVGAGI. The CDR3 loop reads CASTPWAGVTYEQYF.

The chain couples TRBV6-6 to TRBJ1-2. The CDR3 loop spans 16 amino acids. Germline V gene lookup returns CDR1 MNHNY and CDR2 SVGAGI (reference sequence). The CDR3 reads CASSYSPASSNYGYTF.

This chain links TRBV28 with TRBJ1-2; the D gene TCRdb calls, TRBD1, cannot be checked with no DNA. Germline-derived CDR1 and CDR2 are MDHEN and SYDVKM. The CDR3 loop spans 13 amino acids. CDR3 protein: CASSWDNNYGYTF.

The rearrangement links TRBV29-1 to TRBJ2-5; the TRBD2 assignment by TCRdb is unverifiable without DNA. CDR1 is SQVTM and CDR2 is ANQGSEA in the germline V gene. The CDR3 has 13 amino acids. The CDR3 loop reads CSVVTSGRETQYF.